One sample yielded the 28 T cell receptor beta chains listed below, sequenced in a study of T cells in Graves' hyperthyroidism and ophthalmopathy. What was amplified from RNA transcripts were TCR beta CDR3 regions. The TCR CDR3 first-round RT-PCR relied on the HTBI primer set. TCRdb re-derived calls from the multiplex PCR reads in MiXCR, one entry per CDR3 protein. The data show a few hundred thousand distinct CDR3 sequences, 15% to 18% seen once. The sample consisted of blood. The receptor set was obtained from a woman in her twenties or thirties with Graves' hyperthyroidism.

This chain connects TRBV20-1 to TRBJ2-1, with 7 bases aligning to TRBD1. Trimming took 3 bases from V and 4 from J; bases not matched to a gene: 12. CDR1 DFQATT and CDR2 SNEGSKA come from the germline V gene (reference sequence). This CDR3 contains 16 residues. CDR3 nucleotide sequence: TGCAGTGCTAGGATAAACGACAGGGTTTCTTACAATGAGCAGTTCTTC. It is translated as CSARINDRVSYNEQFF.

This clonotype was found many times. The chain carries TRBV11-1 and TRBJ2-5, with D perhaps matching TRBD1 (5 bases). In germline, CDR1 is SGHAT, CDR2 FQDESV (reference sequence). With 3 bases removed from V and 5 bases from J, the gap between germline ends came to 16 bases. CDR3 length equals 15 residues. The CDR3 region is CASSFGRAESETQYF. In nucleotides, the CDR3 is TGTGCCAGCAGCTTCGGCAGGGCTGAGTCGGAGACCCAGTACTTC.

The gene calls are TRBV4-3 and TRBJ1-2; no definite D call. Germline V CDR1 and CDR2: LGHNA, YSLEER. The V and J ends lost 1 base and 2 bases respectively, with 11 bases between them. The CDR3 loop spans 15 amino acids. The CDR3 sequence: CASSQGRGRNYGYTF. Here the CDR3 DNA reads TGCGCCAGCAGCCAAGGTCGAGGGCGGAACTATGGCTACACCTTC.

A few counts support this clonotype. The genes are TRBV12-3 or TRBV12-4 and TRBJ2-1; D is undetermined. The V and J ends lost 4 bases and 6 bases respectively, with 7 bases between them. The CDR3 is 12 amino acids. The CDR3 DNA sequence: TGTGCCAGCAGTTCGGTCTCCAATGAGCAGTTCTTC. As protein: CASSSVSNEQFF.

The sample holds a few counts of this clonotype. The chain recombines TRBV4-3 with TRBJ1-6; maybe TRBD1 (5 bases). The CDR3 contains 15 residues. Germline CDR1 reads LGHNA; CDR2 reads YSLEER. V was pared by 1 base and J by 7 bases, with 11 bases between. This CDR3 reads CASSQGPGRNSPLHF. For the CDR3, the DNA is TGCGCCAGCAGCCAAGGTCCAGGGAGAAATTCACCCCTCCACTTT.

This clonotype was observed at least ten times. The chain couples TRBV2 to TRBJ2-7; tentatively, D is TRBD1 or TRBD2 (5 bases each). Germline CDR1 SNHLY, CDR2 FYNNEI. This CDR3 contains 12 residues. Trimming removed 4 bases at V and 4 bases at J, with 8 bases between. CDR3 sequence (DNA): TGTGCCAGCAGTGTGGGACGGTACGAGCAGTACTTC. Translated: CASSVGRYEQYF.

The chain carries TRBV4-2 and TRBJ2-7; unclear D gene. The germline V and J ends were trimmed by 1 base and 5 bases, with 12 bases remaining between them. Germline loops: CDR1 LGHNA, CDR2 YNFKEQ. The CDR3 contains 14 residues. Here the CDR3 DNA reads TGTGCCAGCAGCCAAGTAGGCCTAGTCCACGAGCAGTACTTC. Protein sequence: CASSQVGLVHEQYF.

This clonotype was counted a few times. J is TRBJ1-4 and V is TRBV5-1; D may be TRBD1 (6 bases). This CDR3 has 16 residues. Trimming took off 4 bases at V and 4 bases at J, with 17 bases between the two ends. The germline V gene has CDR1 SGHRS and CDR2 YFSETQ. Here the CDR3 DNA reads TGCGCCAGCAGCCCCATTCCCCCAGGGGATAATGAAAAACTGTTTTTT. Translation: CASSPIPPGDNEKLFF. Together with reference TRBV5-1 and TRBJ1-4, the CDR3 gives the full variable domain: KAGVTQTPRYLIKTRGQQVTLSCSPISGHRSVSWYQQTPGQGLQFLFEYFSETQRNKGNFPGRFSGRQFSNSRSEMNVSTLELGDSALYLCASSPIPPGDNEKLFFGSGTQLSVL.

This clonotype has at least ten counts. The CDR3 DNA is TGTGCCAGCAGTTCCCGCCCGACGAGGGCAGATACGCAGTATTTT. Its translation: CASSSRPTRADTQYF. The V and J genes are TRBV12-3 or TRBV12-4 and TRBJ2-3; D perhaps matches TRBD2 (5 bases). V was clipped by 4 bases and J by 4 bases, with 15 bases between them. The length of the CDR3 is 15 residues.

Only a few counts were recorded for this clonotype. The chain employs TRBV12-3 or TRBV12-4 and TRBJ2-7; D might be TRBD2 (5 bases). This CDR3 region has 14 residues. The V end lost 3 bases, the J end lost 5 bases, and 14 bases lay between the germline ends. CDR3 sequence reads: CASSLSRGIHEQYF. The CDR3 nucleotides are TGTGCCAGCAGTTTGTCTAGAGGGATCCACGAGCAGTACTTC.

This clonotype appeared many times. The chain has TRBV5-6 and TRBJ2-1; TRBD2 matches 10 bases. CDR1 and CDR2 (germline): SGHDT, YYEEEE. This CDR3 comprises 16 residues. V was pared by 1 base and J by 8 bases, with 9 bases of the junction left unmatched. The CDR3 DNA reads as TGTGCCAGCAGCTTGTTAATCCTAGCGGGAGTCCATGAGCAGTTCTTC. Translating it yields CASSLLILAGVHEQFF.

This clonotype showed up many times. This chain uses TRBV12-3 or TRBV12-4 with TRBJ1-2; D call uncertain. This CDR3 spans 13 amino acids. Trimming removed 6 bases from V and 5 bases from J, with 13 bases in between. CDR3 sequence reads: CASREGEEYGYTF. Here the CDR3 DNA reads TGTGCCAGCAGAGAGGGAGAAGAATATGGCTACACCTTC.

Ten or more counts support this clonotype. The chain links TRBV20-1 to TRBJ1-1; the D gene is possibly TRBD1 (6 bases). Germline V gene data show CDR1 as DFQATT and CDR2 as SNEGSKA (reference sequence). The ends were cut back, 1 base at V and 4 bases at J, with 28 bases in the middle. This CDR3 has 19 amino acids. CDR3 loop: CSARGIPLGAGAQVTEAFF. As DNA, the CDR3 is TGCAGTGCTAGAGGAATTCCCCTCGGGGCAGGGGCCCAGGTCACTGAAGCTTTCTTT.

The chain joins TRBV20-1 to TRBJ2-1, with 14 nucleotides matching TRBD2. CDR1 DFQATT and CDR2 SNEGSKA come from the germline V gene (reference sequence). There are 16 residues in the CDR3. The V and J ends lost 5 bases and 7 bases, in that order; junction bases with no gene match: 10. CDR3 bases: TGCAGTGCTGGATCCGGGACTAGCGGGAGTTTTAATGAGCAGTTCTTC. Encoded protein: CSAGSGTSGSFNEQFF.

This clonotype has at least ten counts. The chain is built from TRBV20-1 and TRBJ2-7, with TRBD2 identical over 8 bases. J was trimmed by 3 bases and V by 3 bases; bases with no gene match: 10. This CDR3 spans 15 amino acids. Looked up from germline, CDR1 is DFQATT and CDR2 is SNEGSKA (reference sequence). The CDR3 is CSASGGSGTLYEQYF. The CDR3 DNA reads TGCAGTGCTAGCGGGGGTAGCGGGACGCTCTACGAGCAGTACTTC.

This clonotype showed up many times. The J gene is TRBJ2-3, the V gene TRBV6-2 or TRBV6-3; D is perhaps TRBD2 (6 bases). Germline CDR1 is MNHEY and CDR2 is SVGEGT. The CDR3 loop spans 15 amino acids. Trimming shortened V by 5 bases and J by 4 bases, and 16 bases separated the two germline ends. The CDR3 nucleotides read TGTGCCAGCAGTGGGGGGACCGCCCCCCCAGATACGCAGTATTTT. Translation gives CASSGGTAPPDTQYF.

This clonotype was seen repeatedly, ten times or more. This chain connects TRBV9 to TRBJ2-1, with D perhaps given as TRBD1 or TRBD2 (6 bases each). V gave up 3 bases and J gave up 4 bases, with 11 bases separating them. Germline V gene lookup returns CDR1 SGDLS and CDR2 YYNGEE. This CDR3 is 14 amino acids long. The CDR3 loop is CASSGGTPYNEQFF. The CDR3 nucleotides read TGTGCCAGCAGCGGCGGGACACCTTACAATGAGCAGTTCTTC.

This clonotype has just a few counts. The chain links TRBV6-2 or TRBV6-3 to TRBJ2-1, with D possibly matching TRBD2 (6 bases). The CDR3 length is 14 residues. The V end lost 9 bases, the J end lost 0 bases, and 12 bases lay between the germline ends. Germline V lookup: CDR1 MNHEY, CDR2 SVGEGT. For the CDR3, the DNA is TGTGCCAGTAATAGCGGAAACTCCTACAATGAGCAGTTCTTC. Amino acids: CASNSGNSYNEQFF.

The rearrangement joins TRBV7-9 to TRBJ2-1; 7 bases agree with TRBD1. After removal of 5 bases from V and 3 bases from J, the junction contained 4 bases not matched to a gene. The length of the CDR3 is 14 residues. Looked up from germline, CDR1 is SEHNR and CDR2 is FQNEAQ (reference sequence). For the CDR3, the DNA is TGTGCCAGCAGCAACGGACAGGACTACAATGAGCAGTTCTTC. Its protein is CASSNGQDYNEQFF.

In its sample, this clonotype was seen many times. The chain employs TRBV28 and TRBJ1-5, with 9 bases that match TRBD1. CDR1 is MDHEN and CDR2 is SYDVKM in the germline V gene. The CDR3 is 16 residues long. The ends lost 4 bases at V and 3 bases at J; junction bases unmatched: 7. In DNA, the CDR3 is TGTGCCAGCAGTTCCCCGGACAGGGGATACAATCAGCCCCAGCATTTT. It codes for CASSSPDRGYNQPQHF. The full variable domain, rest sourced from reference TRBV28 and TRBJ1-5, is DVKVTQSSRYLVKRTGEKVFLECVQDMDHENMFWYRQDPGLGLRLIYFSYDVKMKEKGDIPEGYSVSREKKERFSLILESASTNQTSMYLCASSSPDRGYNQPQHFGDGTRLSIL.

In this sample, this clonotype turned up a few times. CDR3 bases: TGTGCCAGCAGCGCGGGACAGGGCCCCGGGGAGCTGTTTTTT. Translated, it gives CASSAGQGPGELFF. The V call is TRBV9, the J call TRBJ2-2, with 9 bases lining up with TRBD1. V was clipped by 3 bases and J by 6 bases; unmatched bases: 3. CDR3 length: 14 residues. CDR1 is SGDLS, CDR2 YYNGEE, per germline.

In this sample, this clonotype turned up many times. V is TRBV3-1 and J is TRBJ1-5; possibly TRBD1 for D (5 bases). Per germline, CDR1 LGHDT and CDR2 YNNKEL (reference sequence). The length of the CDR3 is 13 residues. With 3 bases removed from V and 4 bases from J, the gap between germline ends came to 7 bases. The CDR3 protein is CASSHGTNQPQHF. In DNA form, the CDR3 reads TGTGCCAGCAGCCATGGGACTAATCAGCCCCAGCATTTT.

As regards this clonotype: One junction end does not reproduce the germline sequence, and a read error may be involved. As DNA, the CDR3 is TGTGCCAGCAGCGCGGGGCTAGCGGTGTACGGGCAGTACTTC. It encodes CASSAGLAVYGQYF. V usage is TRBV7-2 and J usage is TRBJ2-7; TRBD2 aligns across 7 bases. The CDR3 is made up of 14 amino acids. Germline V gives CDR1 SGHTA, CDR2 FQGNSA.

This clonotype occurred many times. The CDR3 loop is CASSLSGADEQYF. Written as DNA, the CDR3 is TGCGCCAGCAGCTTATCAGGGGCCGACGAGCAGTACTTC. The genes are TRBV5-1 and TRBJ2-7, with D possibly matching TRBD1 (6 bases). There are 13 residues in the CDR3. The germline CDR1 and CDR2 sequences are SGHRS and YFSETQ. Trimming left V 2 bases short and J 5 bases short, with 11 bases between.

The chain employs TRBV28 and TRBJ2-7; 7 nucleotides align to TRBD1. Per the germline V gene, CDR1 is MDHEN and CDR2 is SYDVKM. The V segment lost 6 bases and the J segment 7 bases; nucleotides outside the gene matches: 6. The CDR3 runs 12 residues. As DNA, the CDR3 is TGTGCCAGCAGGAAATCAGGGGGAGAGCAGTACTTC. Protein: CASRKSGGEQYF. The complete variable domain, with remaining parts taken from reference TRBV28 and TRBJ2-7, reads DVKVTQSSRYLVKRTGEKVFLECVQDMDHENMFWYRQDPGLGLRLIYFSYDVKMKEKGDIPEGYSVSREKKERFSLILESASTNQTSMYLCASRKSGGEQYFGPGTRLTVT.

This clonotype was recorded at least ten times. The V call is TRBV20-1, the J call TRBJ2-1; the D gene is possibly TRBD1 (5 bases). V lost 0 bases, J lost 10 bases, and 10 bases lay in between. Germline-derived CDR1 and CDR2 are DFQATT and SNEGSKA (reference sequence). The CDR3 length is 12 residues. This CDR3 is CSARDRQREQFF. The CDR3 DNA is TGCAGTGCTAGAGATCGACAGAGAGAGCAGTTCTTC.

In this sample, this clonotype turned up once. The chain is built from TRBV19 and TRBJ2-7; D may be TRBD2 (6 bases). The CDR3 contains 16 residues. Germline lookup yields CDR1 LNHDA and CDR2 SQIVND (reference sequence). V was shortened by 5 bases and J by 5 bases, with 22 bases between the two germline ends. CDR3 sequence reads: CASSGAGSPKLHEQYF. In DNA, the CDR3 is TGTGCCAGTAGTGGTGCCGGGAGCCCTAAACTCCACGAGCAGTACTTC.

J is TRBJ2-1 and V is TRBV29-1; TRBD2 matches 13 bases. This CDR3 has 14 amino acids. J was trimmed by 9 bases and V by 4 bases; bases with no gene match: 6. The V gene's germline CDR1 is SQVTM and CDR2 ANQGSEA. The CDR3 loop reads CSVAGTSGTREQFF. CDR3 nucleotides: TGCAGCGTTGCCGGGACTAGCGGGACTCGTGAGCAGTTCTTC.